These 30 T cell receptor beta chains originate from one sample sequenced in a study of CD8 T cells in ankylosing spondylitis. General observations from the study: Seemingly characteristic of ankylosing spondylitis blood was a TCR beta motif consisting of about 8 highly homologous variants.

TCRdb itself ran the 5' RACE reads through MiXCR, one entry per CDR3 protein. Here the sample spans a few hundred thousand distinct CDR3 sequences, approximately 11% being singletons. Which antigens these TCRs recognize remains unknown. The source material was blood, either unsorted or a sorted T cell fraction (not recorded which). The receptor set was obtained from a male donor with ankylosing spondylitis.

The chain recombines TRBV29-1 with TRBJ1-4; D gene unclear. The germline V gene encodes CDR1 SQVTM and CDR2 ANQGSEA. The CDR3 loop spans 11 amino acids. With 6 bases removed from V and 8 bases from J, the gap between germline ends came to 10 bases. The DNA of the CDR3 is TGCAGCGTCCCACACAACGAAAAACTGTTTTTT. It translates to CSVPHNEKLFF.

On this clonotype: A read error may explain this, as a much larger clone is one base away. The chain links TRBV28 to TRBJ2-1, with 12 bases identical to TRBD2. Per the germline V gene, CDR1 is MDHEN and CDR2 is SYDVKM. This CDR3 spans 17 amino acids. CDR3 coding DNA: TGTGCCAGCAGTTTACCGGGACTAGCGGGCTCCTACAATGAGCAGTCCTTC. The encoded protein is CASSLPGLAGSYNEQSF.

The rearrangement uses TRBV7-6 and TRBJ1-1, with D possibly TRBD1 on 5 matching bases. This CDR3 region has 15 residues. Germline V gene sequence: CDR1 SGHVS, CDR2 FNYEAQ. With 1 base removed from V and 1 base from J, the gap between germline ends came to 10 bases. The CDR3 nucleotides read TGTGCCAGCAGCTTAGTCGGGGGATCGAACACTGAAGCTTTCTTT. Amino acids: CASSLVGGSNTEAFF.

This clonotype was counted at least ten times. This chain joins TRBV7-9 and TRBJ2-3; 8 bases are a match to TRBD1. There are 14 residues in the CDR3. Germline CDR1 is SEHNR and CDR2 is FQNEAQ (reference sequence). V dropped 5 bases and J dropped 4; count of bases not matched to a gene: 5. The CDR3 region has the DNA TGTGCCAGCAGCAGGGACAGGAAGGCAGATACGCAGTATTTT. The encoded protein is CASSRDRKADTQYF.

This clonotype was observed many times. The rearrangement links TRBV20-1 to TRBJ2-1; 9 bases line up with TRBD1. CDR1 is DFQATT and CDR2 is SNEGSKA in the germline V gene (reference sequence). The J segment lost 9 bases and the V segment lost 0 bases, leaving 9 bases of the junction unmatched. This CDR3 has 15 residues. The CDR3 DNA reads TGCAGTGCTAGAGATTTGGGACAGGGATGGGGTGAGCAGTTCTTC. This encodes CSARDLGQGWGEQFF.

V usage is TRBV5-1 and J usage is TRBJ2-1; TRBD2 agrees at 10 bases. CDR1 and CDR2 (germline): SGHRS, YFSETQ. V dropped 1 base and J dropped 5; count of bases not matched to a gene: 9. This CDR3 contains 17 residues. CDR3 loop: CASSLYGGLASNNEQFF. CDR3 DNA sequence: TGCGCCAGCAGCTTGTACGGGGGACTAGCGTCAAACAATGAGCAGTTCTTC.

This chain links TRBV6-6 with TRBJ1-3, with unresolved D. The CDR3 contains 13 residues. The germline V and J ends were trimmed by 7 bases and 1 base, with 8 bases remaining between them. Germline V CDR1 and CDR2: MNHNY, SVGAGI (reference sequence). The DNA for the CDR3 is TGTGCCAGCACCTCTCTTTCTGGAAACACCATATATTTT. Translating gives CASTSLSGNTIYF.

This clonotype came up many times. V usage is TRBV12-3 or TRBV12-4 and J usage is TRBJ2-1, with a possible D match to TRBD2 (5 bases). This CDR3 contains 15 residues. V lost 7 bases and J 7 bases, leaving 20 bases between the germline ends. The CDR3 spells CASTPRMGVSNEQFF. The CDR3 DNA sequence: TGTGCCAGCACCCCTCGTATGGGAGTATCGAATGAGCAGTTCTTC.

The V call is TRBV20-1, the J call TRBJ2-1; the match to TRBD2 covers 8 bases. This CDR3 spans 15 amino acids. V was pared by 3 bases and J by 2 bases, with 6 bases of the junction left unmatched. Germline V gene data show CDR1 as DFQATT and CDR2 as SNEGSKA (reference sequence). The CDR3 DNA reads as TGCAGTGCTAGGAGCGGGAGTTCGACCTACAATGAGCAGTTCTTC. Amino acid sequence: CSARSGSSTYNEQFF.

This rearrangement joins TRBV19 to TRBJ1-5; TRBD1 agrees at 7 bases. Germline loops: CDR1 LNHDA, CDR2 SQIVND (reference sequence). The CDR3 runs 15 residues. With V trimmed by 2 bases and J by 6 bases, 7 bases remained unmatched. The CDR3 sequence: CASSIPGGDGQPQHF. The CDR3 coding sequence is TGTGCCAGTAGTATACCAGGGGGGGATGGTCAGCCCCAGCATTTT.

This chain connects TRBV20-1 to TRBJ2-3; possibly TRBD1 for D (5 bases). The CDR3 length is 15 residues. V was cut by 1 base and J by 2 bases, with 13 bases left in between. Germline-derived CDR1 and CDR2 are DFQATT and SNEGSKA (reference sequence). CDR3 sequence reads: CSARAADTHTDTQYF. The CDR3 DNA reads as TGCAGTGCTAGAGCGGCGGACACACACACAGATACGCAGTATTTT.

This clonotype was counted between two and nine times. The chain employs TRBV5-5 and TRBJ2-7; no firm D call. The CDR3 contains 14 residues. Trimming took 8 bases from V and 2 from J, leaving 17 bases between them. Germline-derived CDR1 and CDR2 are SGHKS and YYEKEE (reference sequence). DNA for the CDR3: TGTGCCAGTGGAGAGCAGCCGGGTACCTACGAGCAGTACTTC. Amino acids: CASGEQPGTYEQYF. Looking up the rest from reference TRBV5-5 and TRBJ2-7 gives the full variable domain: DAGVTQSPTHLIKTRGQQVTLRCSPISGHKSVSWYQQVLGQGPQFIFQYYEKEERGRGNFPDRFSARQFPNYSSELNVNALLLGDSALYLCASGEQPGTYEQYFGPGTRLTVT.

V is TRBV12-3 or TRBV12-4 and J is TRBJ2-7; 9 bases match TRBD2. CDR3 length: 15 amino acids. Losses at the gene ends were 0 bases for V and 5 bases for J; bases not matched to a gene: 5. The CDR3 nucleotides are TGTGCCAGCAGTTTAGCCGCGGGAGGGATAGACGAGCAGTACTTC. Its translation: CASSLAAGGIDEQYF.

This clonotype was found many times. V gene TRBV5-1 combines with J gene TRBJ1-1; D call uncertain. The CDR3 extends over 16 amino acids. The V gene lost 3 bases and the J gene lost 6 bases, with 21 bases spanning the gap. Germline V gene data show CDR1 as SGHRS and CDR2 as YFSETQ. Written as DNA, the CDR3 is TGCGCCAGCAGCTACCTGACCCCCGGCGATCCGTCTGAAGCTTTCTTT. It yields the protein CASSYLTPGDPSEAFF. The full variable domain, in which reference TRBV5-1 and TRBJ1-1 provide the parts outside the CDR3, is KAGVTQTPRYLIKTRGQQVTLSCSPISGHRSVSWYQQTPGQGLQFLFEYFSETQRNKGNFPGRFSGRQFSNSRSEMNVSTLELGDSALYLCASSYLTPGDPSEAFFGQGTRLTVV.

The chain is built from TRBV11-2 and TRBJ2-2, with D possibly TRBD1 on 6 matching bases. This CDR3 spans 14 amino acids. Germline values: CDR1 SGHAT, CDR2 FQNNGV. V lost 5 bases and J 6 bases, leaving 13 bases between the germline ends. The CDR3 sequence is CASSPPRGAGELFF. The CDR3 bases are TGTGCCAGCAGCCCCCCCAGGGGTGCCGGGGAGCTGTTTTTT.

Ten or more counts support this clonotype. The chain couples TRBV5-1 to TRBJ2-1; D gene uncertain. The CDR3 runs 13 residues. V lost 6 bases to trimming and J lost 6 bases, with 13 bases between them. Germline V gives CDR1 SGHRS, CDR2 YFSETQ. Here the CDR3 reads CASKLIVGNEQFF. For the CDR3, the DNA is TGCGCCAGCAAACTTATCGTAGGCAATGAGCAGTTCTTC.

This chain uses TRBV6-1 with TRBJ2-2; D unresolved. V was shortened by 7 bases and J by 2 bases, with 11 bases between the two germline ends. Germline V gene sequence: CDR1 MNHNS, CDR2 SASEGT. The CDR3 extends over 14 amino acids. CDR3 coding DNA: TGTGCCAGCACCAGCGTAATTAACACCGGGGAGCTGTTTTTT. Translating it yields CASTSVINTGELFF.

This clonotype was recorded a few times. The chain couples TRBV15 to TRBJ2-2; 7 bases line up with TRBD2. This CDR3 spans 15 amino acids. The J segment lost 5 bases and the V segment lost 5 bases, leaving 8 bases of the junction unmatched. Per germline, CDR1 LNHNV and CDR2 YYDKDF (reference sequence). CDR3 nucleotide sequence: TGTGCCACCAGCGTCGAGCGGGAAGGGACCGGGGAGCTGTTTTTT. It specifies CATSVEREGTGELFF. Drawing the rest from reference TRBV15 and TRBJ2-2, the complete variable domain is DAMVIQNPRYQVTQFGKPVTLSCSQTLNHNVMYWYQQKSSQAPKLLFHYYDKDFNNEADTPDNFQSRRPNTSFCFLDIRSPGLGDTAMYLCATSVEREGTGELFFGEGSRLTVL.

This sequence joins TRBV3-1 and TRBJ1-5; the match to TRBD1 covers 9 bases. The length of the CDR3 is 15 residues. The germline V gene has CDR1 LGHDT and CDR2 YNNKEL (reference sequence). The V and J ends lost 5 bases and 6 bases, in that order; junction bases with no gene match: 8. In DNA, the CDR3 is TGTGCCAGCAGCGAGGGACAGGGAGGATTTCAGCCCCAGCATTTT. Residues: CASSEGQGGFQPQHF.

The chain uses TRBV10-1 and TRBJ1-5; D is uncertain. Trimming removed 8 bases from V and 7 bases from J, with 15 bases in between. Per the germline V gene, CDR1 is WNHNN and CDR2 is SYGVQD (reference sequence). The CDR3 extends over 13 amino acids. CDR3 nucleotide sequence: TGCGCCAGCTCGCGAGGTTACCCCCAGCCCCAGCATTTT. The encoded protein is CASSRGYPQPQHF.

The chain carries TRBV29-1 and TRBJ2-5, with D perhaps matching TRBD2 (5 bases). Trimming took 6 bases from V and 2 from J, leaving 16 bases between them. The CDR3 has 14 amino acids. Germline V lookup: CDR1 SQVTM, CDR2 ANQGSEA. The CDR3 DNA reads TGCAGCGTCCTAAGAGGGAAATCGCAAGAGACCCAGTACTTC. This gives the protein CSVLRGKSQETQYF.

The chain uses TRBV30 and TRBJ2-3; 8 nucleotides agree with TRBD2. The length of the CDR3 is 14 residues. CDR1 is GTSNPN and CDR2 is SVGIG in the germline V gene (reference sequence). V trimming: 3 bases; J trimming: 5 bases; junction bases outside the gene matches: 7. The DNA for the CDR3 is TGTGCCTGGAGGGCATTAGCGGGATTAGATACGCAGTATTTT. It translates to CAWRALAGLDTQYF. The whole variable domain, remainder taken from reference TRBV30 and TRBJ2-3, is SQTIHQWPATLVQPVGSPLSLECTVEGTSNPNLYWYRQAAGRGLQLLFYSVGIGQISSEVPQNLSASRPQDRQFILSSKKLLLSDSGFYLCAWRALAGLDTQYFGPGTRLTVL.

This CDR3 is CASSLLAGGIDEQFF. In DNA form, the CDR3 reads TGTGCCAGCAGCCTACTAGCGGGAGGTATAGATGAGCAGTTCTTC. The chain combines TRBV2 with TRBJ2-1; 12 nucleotides align to TRBD2. The CDR3 loop spans 15 amino acids. Germline-derived CDR1 and CDR2 are SNHLY and FYNNEI. Losses at the gene ends were 6 bases for V and 8 bases for J; bases not matched to a gene: 8.

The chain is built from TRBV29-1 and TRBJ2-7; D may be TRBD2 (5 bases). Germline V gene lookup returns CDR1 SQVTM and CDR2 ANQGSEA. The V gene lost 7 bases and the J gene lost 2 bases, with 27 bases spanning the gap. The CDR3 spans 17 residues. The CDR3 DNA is TGCAGCGCGGGTCTTCTCGGGGAAGACGGGCGCCCCTACGAGCAGTACTTC. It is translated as CSAGLLGEDGRPYEQYF.

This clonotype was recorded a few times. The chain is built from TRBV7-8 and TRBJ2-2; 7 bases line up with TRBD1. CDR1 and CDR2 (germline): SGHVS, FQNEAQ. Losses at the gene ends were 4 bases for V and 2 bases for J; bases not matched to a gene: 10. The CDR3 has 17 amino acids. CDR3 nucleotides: TGTGCCAGCAGCTGGCCTTTGGGACAGACTAACACCGGGGAGCTGTTTTTT. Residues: CASSWPLGQTNTGELFF.

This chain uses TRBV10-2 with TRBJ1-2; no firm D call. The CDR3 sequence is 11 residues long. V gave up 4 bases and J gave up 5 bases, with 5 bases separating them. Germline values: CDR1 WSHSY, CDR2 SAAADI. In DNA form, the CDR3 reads TGCGCCAGCAGTGCCGATTATGGCTACACCTTC. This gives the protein CASSADYGYTF.

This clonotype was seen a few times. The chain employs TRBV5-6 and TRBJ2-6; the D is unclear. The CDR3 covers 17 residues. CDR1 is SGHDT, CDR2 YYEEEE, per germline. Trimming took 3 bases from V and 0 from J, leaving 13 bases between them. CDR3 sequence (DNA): TGTGCCAGCAGCTGGAGTGGGGAATCCTCTGGGGCCAACGTCCTGACTTTC. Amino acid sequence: CASSWSGESSGANVLTF.

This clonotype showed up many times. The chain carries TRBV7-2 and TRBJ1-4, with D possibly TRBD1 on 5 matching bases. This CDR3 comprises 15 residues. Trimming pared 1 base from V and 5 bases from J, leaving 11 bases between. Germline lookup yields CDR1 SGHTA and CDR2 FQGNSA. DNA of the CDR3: TGTGCCAGCAGCTTAGGACCGCAGGGAAATGAAAAACTGTTTTTT. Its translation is CASSLGPQGNEKLFF.

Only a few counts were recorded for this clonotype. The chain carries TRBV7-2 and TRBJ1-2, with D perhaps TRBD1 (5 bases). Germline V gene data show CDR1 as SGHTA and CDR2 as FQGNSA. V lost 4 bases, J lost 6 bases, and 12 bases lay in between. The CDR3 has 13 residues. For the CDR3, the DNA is TGTGCCAGCAGCTCGGCCCGGGGGGATGGCTACACCTTC. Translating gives CASSSARGDGYTF.

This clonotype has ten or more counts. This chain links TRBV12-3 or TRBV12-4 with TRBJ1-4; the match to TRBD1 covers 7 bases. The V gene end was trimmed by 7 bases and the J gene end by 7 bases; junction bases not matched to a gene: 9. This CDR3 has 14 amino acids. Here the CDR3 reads CASTLTGSGEKLFF. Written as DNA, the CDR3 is TGTGCCAGCACCCTGACAGGGTCAGGTGAAAAACTGTTTTTT.